Presented here are 10 T cell receptor beta chains from one specimen sequenced in a study of T cell responses to AZD1222 COVID-19 vaccine. The method was immunoSEQ multiplex PCR; TCRdb's version includes in-frame clones alone and lacks a portion of them. Here the sample spans 57,000 or so clones, around 80% being singletons. The material was peripheral blood, obtained 28 days after the second AZD1222 dose. The origin of the receptors is an adult who received the AZD1222 COVID-19 vaccine.

J is TRBJ1-1 and V is TRBV20-1; 9 bases align to TRBD1. Germline V gives CDR1 DFQATT, CDR2 SNEGSKA (reference sequence). V was clipped by 7 bases and J by 11 bases; unmatched bases: 5. The CDR3 runs 10 residues. CDR3 sequence reads: CSGVGTGAFF. CDR3 nucleotides: TGCAGTGGGGTGGGGACAGGGGCTTTCTTT.

The chain is built from TRBV28 and TRBJ1-2; the D is unclear. The CDR3 covers 13 residues. CDR1 MDHEN and CDR2 SYDVKM come from the germline V gene. Trimming shortened V by 5 bases and J by 6 bases, and 13 bases separated the two germline ends. The CDR3 loop is CASSPPFRDGYTF. In nucleotides, the CDR3 is TGTGCCAGCAGTCCCCCCTTCCGTGATGGCTACACCTTC.

The chain combines TRBV9 with TRBJ1-5; 7 nucleotides align to TRBD1. The CDR3 consists of 13 residues. V shed 0 bases, J shed 13 bases, and the junction held 7 bases outside the gene matches. CDR1 is SGDLS and CDR2 is YYNGEE in the germline V gene. The CDR3 bases are TGTGCCAGCAGCGTAGCTACGACAGGGAGACAGCATTTT. Protein sequence: CASSVATTGRQHF.

The rearrangement uses TRBV27 and TRBJ2-4; D gene uncertain. Germline lookup yields CDR1 MNHEY and CDR2 SMNVEV (reference sequence). V lost 4 bases and J lost 3, with 13 bases in between. The CDR3 sequence is 15 residues long. This CDR3 reads CASSSRFGGKNIQYF. Written as DNA, the CDR3 is TGTGCCAGCAGTTCCCGGTTTGGCGGCAAAAACATTCAGTACTTC.

The chain recombines TRBV7-8 with TRBJ1-6; D is undetermined. The CDR3 has 15 amino acids. V dropped 0 bases and J dropped 0 bases, with 3 bases sitting between them. From germline, CDR1 is SGHVS and CDR2 FQNEAQ. CDR3 sequence reads: CASSLAFSYNSPLHF. In nucleotides, the CDR3 is TGTGCCAGCAGCTTAGCTTTCTCCTATAATTCACCCCTCCACTTT.

The chain joins TRBV7-2 to TRBJ1-5; D possibly corresponds to TRBD1 (6 bases). The CDR3 spans 17 residues. Between the trimmed V and J ends, which lost 1 base and 5 bases, there was a span of 18 bases. Germline loops: CDR1 SGHTA, CDR2 FQGNSA. CDR3 loop: CASSLEGGQGRDQPQHF. CDR3 sequence (DNA): TGTGCCAGCAGCTTAGAGGGGGGGCAGGGTCGAGATCAGCCCCAGCATTTT.

This chain joins TRBV3-1 (or the pseudogene TRBV3-2) and TRBJ1-2; TRBD1 aligns across 9 bases. Germline V gives CDR1 LGHDT, CDR2 YNNKEL (reference sequence). The V segment lost 4 bases and the J segment 5 bases; nucleotides outside the gene matches: 8. CDR3 length: 15 amino acids. The CDR3 sequence: CASSPQQGAGYGYTF. The CDR3 DNA follows: TGTGCCAGCAGCCCCCAACAGGGGGCAGGGTATGGCTACACCTTC.

V usage is TRBV9 and J usage is TRBJ2-3; 7 bases map to TRBD1. Germline values: CDR1 SGDLS, CDR2 YYNGEE. J lost 4 bases, V lost 3 bases, and 5 bases had no gene match. The CDR3 runs 14 residues. The CDR3 coding sequence is TGTGCCAGCAGCGGTAAAACAGGGGCAGATACGCAGTATTTT. This gives the protein CASSGKTGADTQYF.

The rearrangement uses TRBV4-2 and TRBJ2-1; either TRBD1 or TRBD2 may fit D (5 bases each). This CDR3 region has 13 residues. V lost 1 base, J lost 8 bases, and 9 bases lay in between. The germline CDR1 and CDR2 sequences are LGHNA and YNFKEQ. CDR3 sequence (DNA): TGTGCCAGCAGCCAAGGTCTGGGGGATGAGCAGTTCTTC. This codes for CASSQGLGDEQFF.

This clone showed up just once. The chain joins TRBV9 to TRBJ2-3; a weak D match, TRBD1 (5 bases). Between the trimmed V and J ends, which lost 3 bases and 0 bases, there was a span of 23 bases. The V gene's germline CDR1 is SGDLS and CDR2 YYNGEE. The length of the CDR3 is 19 residues. The CDR3 bases are TGTGCCAGCAGCGGCGTAGGAACAGGAGACCCGTCAAGCACAGATACGCAGTATTTT. Protein: CASSGVGTGDPSSTDTQYF.